This TCR beta chain was obtained from a study of blood T cell repertoires in COVID-19. Study overall: T cells, B-cell-depleted T cells, or PBMCs provided the cDNA or gDNA that served as material.

The CDR3 extends over 12 amino acids. Germline CDR1 GTSNPN, CDR2 SVGIG (reference sequence). Trimming took 1 base from V and 4 from J, leaving 7 bases between them. Sequencing used immunoSEQ multiplex PCR; TCRdb keeps in-frame clones, though not all of them. The data show about 97,000 clones, 87% seen once. The origin of this receptor is a woman between 25 and 40 years old with acute or convalescent COVID-19. The source material was peripheral blood. The genes are TRBV30 and TRBJ1-2, with TRBD1 as a possible D gene (5 bases). The chain's CDR3 is CAWSGTFYGYTF. CDR3 DNA: TGTGCCTGGAGTGGGACATTCTATGGCTACACCTTC.